Presented here are 29 T cell receptor beta chains from one specimen sequenced in a study of T cell changes during pregnancy in multiple sclerosis. Assay used: immunoSEQ multiplex PCR; TCRdb lists only in-frame clones, some missing. The table has about 85,000 clones, 80% to 95% seen once. The material sequenced was peripheral blood, taken in the first trimester of pregnancy. These receptors were taken from a female donor with multiple sclerosis, enrolled in a pregnancy study.

The chain carries TRBV7-2 and TRBJ1-2, with a weak D call TRBD1 (6 bases). Germline V CDR1 and CDR2: SGHTA, FQGNSA. The CDR3 totals 14 residues. The ends were cut back, 5 bases at V and 0 bases at J, with 10 bases in the middle. The CDR3 loop is CASSPGGPNYGYTF. The CDR3 nucleotides read TGTGCCAGCAGCCCGGGGGGGCCTAACTATGGCTACACCTTC.

This sequence joins TRBV4-3 and TRBJ2-2; 8 bases align to TRBD1. This CDR3 region has 15 residues. The V gene's germline CDR1 is LGHNA and CDR2 YSLEER. Losses at the gene ends were 0 bases for V and 7 bases for J; bases not matched to a gene: 4. The CDR3 here is CASSQETGVGGELFF. CDR3 DNA: TGCGCCAGCAGCCAAGAGACAGGGGTGGGCGGGGAGCTGTTTTTT.

This clone appeared a single time. This chain links TRBV5-1 with TRBJ1-1, with 11 bases that match TRBD1. V gave up 7 bases and J gave up 4 bases; unmatched junction bases: 9. The CDR3 is 15 amino acids. Germline loops: CDR1 SGHRS, CDR2 YFSETQ. CDR3 protein: CASRGQGAPGTEAFF. CDR3 DNA sequence: TGCGCCAGCCGTGGACAGGGGGCGCCGGGCACTGAAGCTTTCTTT.

This chain joins TRBV9 and TRBJ2-7, with 7 nucleotides matching TRBD2. V was pared by 2 bases and J by 7 bases, with 9 bases of the junction left unmatched. Germline V CDR1 and CDR2: SGDLS, YYNGEE. CDR3 length: 14 residues. DNA of the CDR3: TGTGCCAGCAGCGTCGGGGGGAGTACTACGGAGCAGTACTTC. The encoded protein is CASSVGGSTTEQYF.

The CDR3 region is CASSLGTANTEAFF. The CDR3 region has the DNA TGTGCCAGCAGCTTAGGGACAGCGAACACTGAAGCTTTCTTT. V usage is TRBV7-9 and J usage is TRBJ1-1, with D possibly being TRBD1 (6 bases). Trimming stripped 1 base from V and 1 base from J, with 7 bases between. Germline CDR1 is SEHNR and CDR2 is FQNEAQ (reference sequence). The CDR3 length is 14 residues.

This clone has only a few counts. The V gene is TRBV6-5, the J gene TRBJ1-1; D gene unclear. The CDR3 spans 13 residues. Germline V gives CDR1 MNHEY, CDR2 SVGAGI. V was pared by 0 bases and J by 7 bases, with 9 bases between. The CDR3 protein is CASSYSPGSEAFF. The CDR3, as DNA: TGTGCCAGCAGTTACTCGCCAGGCAGTGAAGCTTTCTTT.

This clone turned up a few times. The chain combines TRBV27 with TRBJ2-1, with D perhaps matching TRBD2 (5 bases). This CDR3 has 11 residues. CDR1 and CDR2 (germline): MNHEY, SMNVEV (reference sequence). V was shortened by 6 bases and J by 7 bases, with 7 bases between the two germline ends. The CDR3 DNA reads TGTGCCAGCAGGTGGAGGAATGAGCAGTTCTTC. This translates into CASRWRNEQFF.

This chain uses TRBV19 with TRBJ1-5; possible D gene TRBD1, 6 bases. With 2 bases removed from V and 5 bases from J, the gap between germline ends came to 10 bases. This CDR3 comprises 14 residues. Per germline, CDR1 LNHDA and CDR2 SQIVND (reference sequence). The CDR3 nucleotides read TGTGCCAGTAGTATACGGACAGAATATCAGCCCCAGCATTTT. Residues: CASSIRTEYQPQHF.

This sequence joins TRBV7-2 and TRBJ2-2, with unresolved D. The CDR3 has 15 amino acids. Trimming pared 2 bases from V and 0 bases from J, leaving 7 bases between. CDR1 is SGHTA, CDR2 FQGNSA, per germline. CDR3 nucleotide sequence: TGTGCCAGCAGCTTACGGGTCGCGAACACCGGGGAGCTGTTTTTT. Protein: CASSLRVANTGELFF.

The genes are TRBV6-5 and TRBJ2-1; no firm D call. Trimming left V 5 bases short and J 10 bases short, with 9 bases between. In germline, CDR1 is MNHEY, CDR2 SVGAGI. This CDR3 has 11 amino acids. The CDR3 sequence: CASSGLREQFF. The CDR3, as DNA: TGTGCCAGCAGTGGGCTTCGGGAGCAGTTCTTC.

This clone is a singleton in its sample. The chain joins TRBV19 to TRBJ2-2; 8 bases match TRBD2. V shed 10 bases, J shed 4 bases, and the junction held 11 bases outside the gene matches. Germline loops: CDR1 LNHDA, CDR2 SQIVND (reference sequence). The CDR3 covers 15 residues. The CDR3 sequence: CATKPGLEVTGELFF. In DNA, the CDR3 is TGTGCCACCAAACCGGGACTAGAGGTCACCGGGGAGCTGTTTTTT.

V gene TRBV7-9 combines with J gene TRBJ2-1; TRBD2 aligns across 7 bases. CDR1 and CDR2 from the germline V gene are SEHNR and FQNEAQ (reference sequence). V shed 5 bases and J 6 bases; nucleotides not matched to a gene: 7. CDR3 size: 14 residues. DNA of the CDR3: TGTGCCAGCAGCCACAAGGGAGGGCCCAATGAGCAGTTCTTC. It translates to CASSHKGGPNEQFF.

This chain links TRBV11-3 with TRBJ1-2; no clear D. Trimming shortened V by 2 bases and J by 5 bases, and 6 bases separated the two germline ends. CDR1 SGHNT and CDR2 YENEEA come from the germline V gene. The CDR3 is made up of 12 amino acids. The CDR3 DNA follows: TGTGCCAGCAGCTTATCGGGGTATGGCTACACCTTC. It specifies CASSLSGYGYTF.

In DNA form, the CDR3 reads TGTGCCACCCAGGACAGGGTCTCTGGGGCCAACGTCCTGACTTTC. Its translation: CATQDRVSGANVLTF. J is TRBJ2-6 and V is TRBV10-3, with 8 nucleotides matching TRBD1. Trimming took 10 bases from V and 0 from J; bases not matched to a gene: 5. Germline V gene data show CDR1 as ENHRY and CDR2 as SYGVKD. The CDR3 is 15 residues long.

The chain joins TRBV9 to TRBJ1-2, with 12 bases identical to TRBD1. The CDR3 is made up of 18 amino acids. V dropped 3 bases and J dropped 4; count of bases not matched to a gene: 13. Germline V gene data show CDR1 as SGDLS and CDR2 as YYNGEE. As DNA, the CDR3 is TGTGCCAGCAGCGCTGGGAAGGGGGACAGGGGGCTTCTCTATGGCTACACCTTC. Translation gives CASSAGKGDRGLLYGYTF.

The chain couples TRBV9 to TRBJ2-5, with a possible D match to TRBD2 (5 bases). The V end was cut by 4 bases, the J end by 2 bases, with 15 bases between. This CDR3 region has 15 residues. Per germline, CDR1 SGDLS and CDR2 YYNGEE. The CDR3 region has the DNA TGTGCCAGCAGCCCCCCCAGGCGGACTCAAGAGACCCAGTACTTC. It encodes CASSPPRRTQETQYF.

This clone was counted between two and nine times. This chain uses TRBV6-5 with TRBJ2-3; 11 bases line up with TRBD2. There are 15 residues in the CDR3. CDR1 is MNHEY, CDR2 SVGAGI, per germline. Trimming took 5 bases from V and 4 from J; bases not matched to a gene: 5. The CDR3 nucleotides read TGTGCCAGCAGTGGCGGACTAGCGGGCTCAGATACGCAGTATTTT. This codes for CASSGGLAGSDTQYF.

This clone showed up just a few times. This rearrangement joins TRBV5-1 to TRBJ2-7, with a tentative D call TRBD2 (5 bases). The CDR3 loop spans 14 amino acids. Trimming removed 1 base from V and 2 bases from J, with 10 bases in between. Germline lookup yields CDR1 SGHRS and CDR2 YFSETQ. The CDR3 loop reads CASSLFSGTYEQYF. The CDR3, as DNA: TGCGCCAGCAGCTTGTTCTCGGGAACCTACGAGCAGTACTTC.

CDR3 sequence reads: CASRTSGSLLETQYF. In nucleotides, the CDR3 is TGTGCCAGCCGGACTAGCGGGAGTCTTTTGGAGACCCAGTACTTC. This chain connects TRBV28 to TRBJ2-5; the match to TRBD2 covers 13 bases. Trimming removed 8 bases from V and 5 bases from J; junction bases left unmatched: 8. CDR3 length equals 15 residues. Germline V gene data show CDR1 as MDHEN and CDR2 as SYDVKM.

The rearrangement links TRBV25-1 to TRBJ1-1; unclear D gene. CDR3 length: 14 residues. Germline loops: CDR1 MGHDK, CDR2 SYGVNS. V dropped 7 bases and J dropped 1 base, with 13 bases sitting between them. The CDR3 is CASNGESRNTEAFF. CDR3 nucleotide sequence: TGTGCCAGCAATGGGGAGTCCCGGAACACTGAAGCTTTCTTT.

The DNA of the CDR3 is TGTGCCAGCAGCCGGGGACTTGGCGAGCAGTACTTC. It codes for CASSRGLGEQYF. The chain uses TRBV5-4 and TRBJ2-7; tentative D call: TRBD2 (6 bases). The CDR3 length is 12 residues. V was clipped by 4 bases and J by 6 bases, with 11 bases between them. The germline gives CDR1 SGHNT, CDR2 YYREEE (reference sequence).

V gene TRBV29-1 combines with J gene TRBJ2-3; 8 nucleotides line up with TRBD2. The CDR3 has 18 amino acids. Germline-derived CDR1 and CDR2 are SQVTM and ANQGSEA. The V gene end was trimmed by 4 bases and the J gene end by 2 bases; junction bases not matched to a gene: 17. The CDR3 sequence: CSVADPTRLAFLTDTQYF. The CDR3 DNA is TGCAGCGTTGCGGACCCAACCCGACTAGCGTTTCTCACAGATACGCAGTATTTT.

This clone has only one observation. The chain recombines TRBV9 with TRBJ2-1, with 10 nucleotides matching TRBD1. The V gene's germline CDR1 is SGDLS and CDR2 YYNGEE. The CDR3 totals 16 residues. Trimming took 8 bases from V and 1 from J; bases not matched to a gene: 9. In DNA, the CDR3 is TGTGCCAGAGACCCGGGACAGGGGTTTTCCTACAATGAGCAGTTCTTC. As protein: CARDPGQGFSYNEQFF.

The chain uses TRBV2 and TRBJ2-2; possible D gene TRBD2, 6 bases. The CDR3 is 15 amino acids. Germline V gives CDR1 SNHLY, CDR2 FYNNEI. V lost 5 bases, J lost 7 bases, and 17 bases lay in between. CDR3 sequence reads: CASSLQGGALGELFF. CDR3 coding DNA: TGTGCCAGCAGTCTACAAGGAGGGGCCCTCGGGGAGCTGTTTTTT.

The J gene is TRBJ2-7, the V gene TRBV5-1, with D unresolved. Germline loops: CDR1 SGHRS, CDR2 YFSETQ. This CDR3 contains 14 residues. V was pared by 4 bases and J by 4 bases, with 15 bases between. CDR3 DNA sequence: TGCGCCAGCAGCCCCGCAGGTAGTGCGTACGAGCAGTACTTC. Its translation is CASSPAGSAYEQYF.

This sequence joins TRBV5-1 and TRBJ2-3, with a possible D match to TRBD1 (6 bases). The CDR3 consists of 16 residues. CDR1 and CDR2 (germline): SGHRS, YFSETQ. V was clipped by 1 base and J by 1 base, with 13 bases between them. CDR3 bases: TGCGCCAGCAGCTTGACACAGGGTTCCCGCACAGATACGCAGTATTTT. This translates into CASSLTQGSRTDTQYF.

Concerning this clone itself: Relative to the germline gene, one junction end is altered; a read error may explain this. V usage is TRBV5-1 and J usage is TRBJ1-6; D is perhaps TRBD1 (6 bases). The CDR3 spans 15 residues. Germline V lookup: CDR1 SGHRS, CDR2 YFSETQ. CDR3 sequence (DNA): TGCGTCAGCAGCTTGGAGGGGGGGCTTCATTCACCCCTCCACTTT. As protein: CVSSLEGGLHSPLHF. Full variable domain (outside the CDR3, taken from reference TRBV5-1 and TRBJ1-6): KAGVTQTPRYLIKTRGQQVTLSCSPISGHRSVSWYQQTPGQGLQFLFEYFSETQRNKGNFPGRFSGRQFSNSRSEMNVSTLELGDSALYLCVSSLEGGLHSPLHFGNGTRLTVT.

The gene calls are TRBV6-1 and TRBJ2-2; a weak D match, TRBD2 (5 bases). Deletions cut 6 bases from V and 5 bases from J, with 16 bases between. From germline, CDR1 is MNHNS and CDR2 SASEGT. There are 15 residues in the CDR3. CDR3 amino acids: CASRYRDFTTGELFF. CDR3 bases: TGTGCCAGCAGATACCGGGATTTTACAACCGGGGAGCTGTTTTTT.

This clone appeared a few times. The rearrangement joins TRBV9 to TRBJ1-5, with TRBD1 as a possible D gene (6 bases). The germline V gene encodes CDR1 SGDLS and CDR2 YYNGEE. The CDR3 has 15 residues. V lost 4 bases and J lost 4, with 15 bases in between. The CDR3 DNA is TGTGCCAGCAGCCTGGGGGGGGCGGTGAATCAGCCCCAGCATTTT. It translates to CASSLGGAVNQPQHF.